This T cell receptor (beta chain) emerged from a study of cytomegalovirus exposure and HLA in healthy donors. The primer mix had 60 Vbeta and 13 Jbeta primers. Data came from immunoSEQ multiplex PCR; TCRdb stores just in-frame clones and leaves some out. The sample has about 170,000 clones; roughly 86% are singletons. In the case of this clone: Its specificity is not known.

Germline-derived CDR1 and CDR2 are SGHRS and YFSETQ. V was trimmed by 4 bases and J by 11 bases, leaving 20 bases between them. This CDR3 is built from 14 residues. Study-wide findings and caveats: Earlier analysis found most TCR beta V segments productive about 90% or about 30% of the time. Presence/absence results assume similar sequencing depth per donor, which may not hold.

The clonotype originates from a girl between 10 and 17 years old in good health and CMV-seropositive. V and J are TRBV5-1 and TRBJ2-3; TRBD1 might be the D (5 bases). The source material was PBMCs. CDR3 amino acids: CASSARAGQHWQYF. In nucleotides, the CDR3 is TGCGCCAGCAGCGCGCGTGCAGGGCAACATTGGCAGTATTTT.